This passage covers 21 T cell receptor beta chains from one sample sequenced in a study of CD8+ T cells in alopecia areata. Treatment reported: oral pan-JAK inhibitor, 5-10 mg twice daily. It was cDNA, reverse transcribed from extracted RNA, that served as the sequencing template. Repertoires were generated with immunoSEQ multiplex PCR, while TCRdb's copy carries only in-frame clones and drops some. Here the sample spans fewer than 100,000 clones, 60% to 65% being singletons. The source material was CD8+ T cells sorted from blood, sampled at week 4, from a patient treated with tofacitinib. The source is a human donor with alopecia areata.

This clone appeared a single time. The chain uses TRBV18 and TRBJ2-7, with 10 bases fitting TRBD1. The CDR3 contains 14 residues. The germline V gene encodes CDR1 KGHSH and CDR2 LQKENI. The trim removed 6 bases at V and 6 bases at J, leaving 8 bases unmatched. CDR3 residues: CASSPDRGPLEQYF. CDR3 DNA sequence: TGTGCCAGCTCCCCTGACAGGGGGCCCCTCGAGCAGTACTTC.

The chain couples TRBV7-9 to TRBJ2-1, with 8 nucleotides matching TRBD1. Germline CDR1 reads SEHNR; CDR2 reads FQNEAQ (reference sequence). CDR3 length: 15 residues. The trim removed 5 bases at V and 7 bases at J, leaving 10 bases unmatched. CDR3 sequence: CASSRAVTGGNEQFF. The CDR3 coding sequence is TGTGCCAGCAGCAGAGCCGTCACAGGGGGGAATGAGCAGTTCTTC.

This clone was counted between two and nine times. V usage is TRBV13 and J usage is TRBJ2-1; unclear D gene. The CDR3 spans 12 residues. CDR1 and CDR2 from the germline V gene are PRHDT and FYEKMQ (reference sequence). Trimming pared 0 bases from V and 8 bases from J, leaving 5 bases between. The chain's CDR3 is CASSLGVDEQFF. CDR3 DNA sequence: TGTGCCAGCAGCTTAGGAGTTGATGAGCAGTTCTTC.

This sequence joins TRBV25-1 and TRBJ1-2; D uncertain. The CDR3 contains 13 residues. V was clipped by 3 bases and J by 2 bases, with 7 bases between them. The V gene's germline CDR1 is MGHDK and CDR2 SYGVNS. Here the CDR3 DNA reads TGTGCCAGCAGTGATTCCGGCAACTATGGCTACACCTTC. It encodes CASSDSGNYGYTF.

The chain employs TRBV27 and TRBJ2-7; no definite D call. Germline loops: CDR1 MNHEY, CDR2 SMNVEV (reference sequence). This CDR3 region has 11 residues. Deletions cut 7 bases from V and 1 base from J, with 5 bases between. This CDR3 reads CASTLSYEQYF. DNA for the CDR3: TGTGCCAGCACACTATCCTACGAGCAGTACTTC.

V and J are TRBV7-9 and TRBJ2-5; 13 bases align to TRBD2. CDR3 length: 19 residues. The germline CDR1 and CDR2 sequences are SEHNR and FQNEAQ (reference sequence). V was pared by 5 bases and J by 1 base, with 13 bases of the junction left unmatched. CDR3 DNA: TGTGCCAGCAGCCCCCGGAAAGGACTAGCGGGAGAAGGCCAAGAGACCCAGTACTTC. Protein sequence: CASSPRKGLAGEGQETQYF.

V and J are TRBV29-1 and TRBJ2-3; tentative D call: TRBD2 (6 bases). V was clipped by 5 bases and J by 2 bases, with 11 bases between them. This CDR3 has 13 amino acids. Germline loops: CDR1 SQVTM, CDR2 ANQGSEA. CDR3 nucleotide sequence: TGCAGCGTTCCCGGGAGCCCCACAGATACGCAGTATTTT. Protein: CSVPGSPTDTQYF.

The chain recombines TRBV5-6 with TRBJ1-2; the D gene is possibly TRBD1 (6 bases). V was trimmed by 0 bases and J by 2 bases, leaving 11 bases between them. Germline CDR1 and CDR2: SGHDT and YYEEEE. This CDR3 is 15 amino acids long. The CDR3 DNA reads TGTGCCAGCAGCTTGGAAAATACAGGGAACTATGGCTACACCTTC. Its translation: CASSLENTGNYGYTF.

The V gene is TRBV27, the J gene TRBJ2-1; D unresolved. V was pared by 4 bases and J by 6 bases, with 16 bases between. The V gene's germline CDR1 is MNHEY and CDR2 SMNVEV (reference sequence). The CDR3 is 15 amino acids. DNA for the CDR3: TGTGCCAGCAGTTCGACGAGAGACTTAGTCAATGAGCAGTTCTTC. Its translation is CASSSTRDLVNEQFF.

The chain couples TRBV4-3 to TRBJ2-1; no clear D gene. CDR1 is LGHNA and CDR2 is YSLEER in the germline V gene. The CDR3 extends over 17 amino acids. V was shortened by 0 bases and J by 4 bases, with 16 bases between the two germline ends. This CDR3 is CASSQESGYPYYNEQFF. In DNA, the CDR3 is TGCGCCAGCAGCCAAGAGTCGGGTTACCCTTATTACAATGAGCAGTTCTTC.

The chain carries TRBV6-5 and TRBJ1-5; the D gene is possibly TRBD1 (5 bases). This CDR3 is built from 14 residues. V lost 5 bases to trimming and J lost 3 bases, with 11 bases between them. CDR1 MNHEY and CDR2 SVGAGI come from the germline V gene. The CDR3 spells CASSLRQFNQPQHF. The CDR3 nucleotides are TGTGCCAGCAGTCTCCGACAGTTCAATCAGCCCCAGCATTTT.

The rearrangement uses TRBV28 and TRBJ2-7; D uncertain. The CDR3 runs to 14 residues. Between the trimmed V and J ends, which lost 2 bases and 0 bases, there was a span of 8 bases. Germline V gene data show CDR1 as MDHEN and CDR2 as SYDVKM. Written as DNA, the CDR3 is TGTGCCAGCAGTTTAAGTGGTTCCTCCTACGAGCAGTACTTC. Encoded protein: CASSLSGSSYEQYF.

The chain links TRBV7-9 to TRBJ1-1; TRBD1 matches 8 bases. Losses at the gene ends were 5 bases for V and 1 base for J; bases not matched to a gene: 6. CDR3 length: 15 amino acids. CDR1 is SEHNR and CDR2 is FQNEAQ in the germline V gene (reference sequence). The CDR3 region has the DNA TGTGCCAGCAGCCCATTTGGACAGGGGAACACTGAAGCTTTCTTT. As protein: CASSPFGQGNTEAFF.

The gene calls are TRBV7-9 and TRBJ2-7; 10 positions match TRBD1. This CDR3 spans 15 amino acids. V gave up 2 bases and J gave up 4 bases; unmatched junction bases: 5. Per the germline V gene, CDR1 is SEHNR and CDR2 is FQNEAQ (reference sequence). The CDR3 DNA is TGTGCCAGCAGCTTATCGGGACAGGGGACTTACGAGCAGTACTTC. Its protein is CASSLSGQGTYEQYF.

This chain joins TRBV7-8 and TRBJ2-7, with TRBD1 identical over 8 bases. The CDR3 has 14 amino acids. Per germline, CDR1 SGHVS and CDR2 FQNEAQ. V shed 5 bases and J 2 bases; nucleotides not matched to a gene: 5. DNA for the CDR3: TGTGCCAGCAGCACCGAGACAGGGGCCTACGAGCAGTACTTC. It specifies CASSTETGAYEQYF.

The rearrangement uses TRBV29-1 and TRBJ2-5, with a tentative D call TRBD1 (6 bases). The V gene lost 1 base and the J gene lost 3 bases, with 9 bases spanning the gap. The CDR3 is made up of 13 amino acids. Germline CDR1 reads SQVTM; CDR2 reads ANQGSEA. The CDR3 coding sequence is TGCAGCGTTGAAGGGGCAGGGGAAGAGACCCAGTACTTC. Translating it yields CSVEGAGEETQYF. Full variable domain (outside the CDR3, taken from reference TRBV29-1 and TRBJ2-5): SAVISQKPSRDICQRGTSLTIQCQVDSQVTMMFWYRQQPGQSLTLIATANQGSEATYESGFVIDKFPISRPNLTFSTLTVSNMSPEDSSIYLCSVEGAGEETQYFGPGTRLLVL.

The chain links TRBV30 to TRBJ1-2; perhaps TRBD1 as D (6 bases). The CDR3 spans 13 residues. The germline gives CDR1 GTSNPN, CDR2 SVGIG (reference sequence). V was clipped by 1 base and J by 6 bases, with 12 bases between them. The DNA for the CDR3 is TGTGCCTGGAGTGGAGTTTGGACAGATGGCTACACCTTC. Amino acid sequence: CAWSGVWTDGYTF.

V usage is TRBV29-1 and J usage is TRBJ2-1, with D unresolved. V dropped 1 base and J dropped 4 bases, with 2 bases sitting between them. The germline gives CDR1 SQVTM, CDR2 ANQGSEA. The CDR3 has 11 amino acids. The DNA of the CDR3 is TGCAGCGTTGAAGTATACAATGAGCAGTTCTTC. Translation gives CSVEVYNEQFF.

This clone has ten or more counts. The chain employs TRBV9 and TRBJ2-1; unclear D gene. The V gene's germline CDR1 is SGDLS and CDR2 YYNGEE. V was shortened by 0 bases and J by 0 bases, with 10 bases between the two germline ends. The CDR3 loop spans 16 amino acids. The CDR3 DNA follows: TGTGCCAGCAGCGTAGTCGTCAGAGGCTCCTACAATGAGCAGTTCTTC. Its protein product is CASSVVVRGSYNEQFF.

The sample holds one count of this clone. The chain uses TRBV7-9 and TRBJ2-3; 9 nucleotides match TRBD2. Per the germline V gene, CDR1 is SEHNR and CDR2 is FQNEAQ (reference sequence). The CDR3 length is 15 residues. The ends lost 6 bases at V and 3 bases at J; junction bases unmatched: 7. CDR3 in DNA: TGTGCCAGCAGACGTAGCGGGAGTCGTACAGATACGCAGTATTTT. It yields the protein CASRRSGSRTDTQYF.

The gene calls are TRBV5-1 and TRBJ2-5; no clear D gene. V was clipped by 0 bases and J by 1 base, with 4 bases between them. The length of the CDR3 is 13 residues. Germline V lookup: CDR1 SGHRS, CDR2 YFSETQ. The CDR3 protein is CASSLGPQETQYF. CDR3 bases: TGCGCCAGCAGCTTGGGTCCCCAAGAGACCCAGTACTTC.